This T cell receptor (beta chain) was recovered during a study of CD8+CD57+ T cells in acquired aplastic anemia. Study results and caveats: Overlapping CD8+ CDR3 repertoires of patients and controls contained under 30 shared sequences.

The CDR3 spans 10 residues. In germline, CDR1 is SNHLY, CDR2 FYNNEI. The V and J ends lost 7 bases and 7 bases respectively, with 7 bases between them. According to the study, genomic DNA was the template for TCR beta VDJ and CDR3 profiling. TCRdb processed the reads anew with MiXCR; each CDR3 protein has one entry. The table lists 120,000 or so distinct CDR3 sequences, around 48% of them singletons, with about 2.3% in the top ten. This clonotype was observed a single time. Its matching antigen is unknown. Input material: sorted CD4+, CD8+, or CD8+CD57+ T cells (not recorded which) from PBMCs. The clonotype comes from a human donor in good health, serving as a control. This chain connects TRBV2 to TRBJ1-2, with D unclear. CDR3 sequence (DNA): TGTGCCAGCAACCCATTTGGCTACACCTTC. This encodes CASNPFGYTF.